This TCR beta chain was recorded in a study of blood T cell repertoires in COVID-19. Background on the study: T cells, B-cell-depleted T cells, or PBMCs supplied cDNA or gDNA.

Methods used by the authors: It was from reference gene primer amplification that nucleated cell counts were estimated. Libraries were prepared by immunoSEQ multiplex PCR; TCRdb keeps only in-frame clonotypes and omits some of them. Clone size and the V and J calls come from that table; the DNA yielded D and trimming. Of 150,000 or so clones listed, around 83% were seen once; the top ten hold 12%. As concerns this clone: Other DNA sequences from this sample encode an identical CDR3 as well.

The source is a woman aged 55-69 years with COVID-19, enrolled during active disease. The sequenced sample was peripheral blood.

The CDR3 DNA is TGTGCCAGCTCACCAGGTGGGCTGGGCAATCAGCCCCAGCATTTT. Translating it yields CASSPGGLGNQPQHF. The rearrangement links TRBV18 to TRBJ1-5; D unresolved. The germline CDR1 and CDR2 sequences are KGHSH and LQKENI. The CDR3 loop spans 15 amino acids. Trimming removed 2 bases from V and 2 bases from J, with 10 bases in between.